This TCR beta chain was sequenced in a study of blood T cell repertoires in COVID-19. Here immunoSEQ multiplex PCR was the method, and the copy in TCRdb shows in-frame clones only, minus some. This sample has under 350,000 clones, with around nine tenths found just once. The CDR3 sequence is 14 residues long. With V trimmed by 8 bases and J by 1 base, 2 bases remained unmatched. The germline V gene encodes CDR1 SGHTA and CDR2 FQGNSA. The sequence came from a woman in her 30s with COVID-19, enrolled during active disease. The sequencing sample was made of peripheral blood. The chain combines TRBV7-2 with TRBJ2-4; 10 bases align to TRBD2. The CDR3 bases are TGTGCCAGCTCTAGCGGGGGTGCCAAAAACATTCAGTACTTC. Protein: CASSSGGAKNIQYF.